A single sample gave rise to the 32 T cell receptor beta chains below, sequenced in a study of beta chain features in type 1 diabetes. These receptors are not linked to any known antigen. Reverse transcribing all isolated RNA meant expressed TCRB transcripts were sequenced. Only in-frame clones appear in the TCRdb table, and some are missing; sequencing was by immunoSEQ multiplex PCR. The top ten hold 0.028% of the sample, which has around 260,000 clones, roughly 21% seen once. The study, taken as a whole, reports: Type 1 diabetes patients had moderately but significantly shorter TCRB CDR3s in all four CD4+ subsets.

Source material: naive CD4+ T cells from blood. The source of these receptors is a woman in her 40s with type 1 diabetes.

This clone was recorded a few times. The chain recombines TRBV29-1 with TRBJ2-7; TRBD1 matches 10 bases. V trimming: 6 bases; J trimming: 5 bases; junction bases outside the gene matches: 13. The germline gives CDR1 SQVTM, CDR2 ANQGSEA. The CDR3 loop spans 15 amino acids. DNA of the CDR3: TGCAGCGTCCGACAGGGGGCCAGATCTGGCGACGAGCAGTACTTC. Translation gives CSVRQGARSGDEQYF.

In the case of this clone: The identical CDR3 is also encoded by other nucleotide sequences in the sample. The chain recombines TRBV7-2 with TRBJ2-1, with TRBD2 matching over 11 bases. Germline V CDR1 and CDR2: SGHTA, FQGNSA. CDR3 size: 15 residues. The V and J ends lost 4 bases and 4 bases, in that order; junction bases with no gene match: 3. CDR3 in DNA: TGTGCCAGCAGCTCGGGACTAGCGGAGTACAATGAGCAGTTCTTC. Its translation: CASSSGLAEYNEQFF.

This clone was detected only a few times. This chain connects TRBV14 to TRBJ2-7; TRBD1 matches 12 bases. Trimming at V came to 3 bases and at J to 5 bases, leaving 11 bases not matched to a gene. This CDR3 is built from 17 residues. The germline gives CDR1 SGHDN, CDR2 FVKESK. CDR3 in DNA: TGTGCCAGCAGCCATCGTCGACCGGGACAGGGGGCCCACGAGCAGTACTTC. Protein product: CASSHRRPGQGAHEQYF.

The V and J genes are TRBV7-2 and TRBJ1-2; no clear D. Germline CDR1 reads SGHTA; CDR2 reads FQGNSA. The CDR3 has 13 amino acids. Trimming shortened V by 5 bases and J by 8 bases, and 15 bases separated the two germline ends. Here the CDR3 DNA reads TGTGCCAGCAGCGTCTTCGAGGGTCGGGGCTACACCTTC. Its translation is CASSVFEGRGYTF.

This clone was observed a few times. CDR3 sequence (DNA): TGCAGCGTTGAAGTAGGGGGCGATGGCTACACCTTC. Its translation: CSVEVGGDGYTF. The chain is built from TRBV29-1 and TRBJ1-2; 7 nucleotides match TRBD1. With V trimmed by 1 base and J by 6 bases, 2 bases remained unmatched. The CDR3 totals 12 residues. From germline, CDR1 is SQVTM and CDR2 ANQGSEA.

This clone appeared a few times. This rearrangement joins TRBV7-9 to TRBJ2-4; D is perhaps TRBD2 (6 bases). Trimming stripped 6 bases from V and 0 bases from J, with 12 bases between. This CDR3 region has 15 residues. The V gene's germline CDR1 is SEHNR and CDR2 FQNEAQ (reference sequence). CDR3 region: CASSWDSIAKNIQYF. CDR3 DNA: TGTGCCAGCAGTTGGGACTCTATAGCCAAAAACATTCAGTACTTC. Full variable domain (remainder filled in from reference TRBV7-9 and TRBJ2-4): DTGVSQNPRHKITKRGQNVTFRCDPISEHNRLYWYRQTLGQGPEFLTYFQNEAQLEKSRLLSDRFSAERPKGSFSTLEIQRTEQGDSAMYLCASSWDSIAKNIQYFGAGTRLSVL.

V usage is TRBV7-2 and J usage is TRBJ1-5, with D tentatively TRBD1 (6 bases). CDR3 length equals 14 residues. V was clipped by 1 base and J by 9 bases, with 13 bases between them. Per the germline V gene, CDR1 is SGHTA and CDR2 is FQGNSA. CDR3 in DNA: TGTGCCAGCAGCTTAGGGGGGCCGGGTCTGCCCCAGCATTTT. This translates into CASSLGGPGLPQHF.

The gene calls are TRBV11-2 and TRBJ2-1, with a weak D call TRBD2 (6 bases). The length of the CDR3 is 16 residues. V dropped 6 bases and J dropped 8 bases, with 23 bases sitting between them. Germline-derived CDR1 and CDR2 are SGHAT and FQNNGV. CDR3 sequence: CASSYTGTPEVDEQFF. The CDR3 DNA reads TGTGCCAGCAGTTACACCGGGACTCCCGAAGTCGATGAGCAGTTCTTC.

The chain has TRBV29-1 and TRBJ2-1; 9 bases align to TRBD1. The V segment lost 4 bases and the J segment 3 bases; nucleotides outside the gene matches: 4. The CDR3 spans 14 residues. Germline CDR1 and CDR2: SQVTM and ANQGSEA. DNA for the CDR3: TGCAGCGTTGGGGACAGGGCGGGCTACAATGAGCAGTTCTTC. Translated, it gives CSVGDRAGYNEQFF.

This clone was counted between two and nine times. The chain links TRBV29-1 to TRBJ2-3; D unresolved. Trimming removed 4 bases at V and 4 bases at J, with 9 bases between. Germline CDR1 and CDR2: SQVTM and ANQGSEA. The CDR3 is 12 residues long. The CDR3 loop is CSVARVPDTQYF. The CDR3 DNA follows: TGCAGCGTTGCTCGGGTGCCAGATACGCAGTATTTT.

The rearrangement links TRBV10-3 to TRBJ1-2; D possibly corresponds to TRBD1 (6 bases). CDR1 ENHRY and CDR2 SYGVKD come from the germline V gene. The CDR3 is 13 residues long. V shed 8 bases and J shed 3 bases, with 13 bases lying between them. As DNA, the CDR3 is TGTGCCATCGGCGTTCAGGGGTACTATGGCTACACCTTC. Amino acids: CAIGVQGYYGYTF.

This clone has a handful of counts. The V and J genes are TRBV2 and TRBJ2-7; maybe TRBD1 (6 bases). In germline, CDR1 is SNHLY, CDR2 FYNNEI. Trimming took off 7 bases at V and 2 bases at J, with 12 bases between the two ends. This CDR3 is built from 13 residues. CDR3 nucleotides: TGTGCCAGCATGGGACAAACGACCTACGAGCAGTACTTC. Translating gives CASMGQTTYEQYF.

This chain links TRBV4-1 with TRBJ1-2, with a possible D match to TRBD1 (5 bases). V lost 4 bases and J lost 8, with 17 bases in between. The germline gives CDR1 MGHRA, CDR2 YSYEKL. The CDR3 sequence is 14 residues long. The CDR3 reads CASSRLGQEEGYTF. DNA of the CDR3: TGCGCCAGCAGCCGTCTGGGGCAGGAAGAAGGCTACACCTTC.

This clone was recorded a few times. The chain has TRBV15 and TRBJ1-5; D is unresolved. V lost 3 bases, J lost 11 bases, and 11 bases lay in between. Germline-derived CDR1 and CDR2 are LNHNV and YYDKDF (reference sequence). The CDR3 has 12 amino acids. The CDR3 bases are TGTGCCACCAGCAGTCTCCTCATAGCCCAGCATTTT. Residues: CATSSLLIAQHF.

This clone was picked up a small number of times. The J gene is TRBJ1-1, the V gene TRBV30; no reliable D call. V was pared by 0 bases and J by 4 bases, with 15 bases between. Germline V CDR1 and CDR2: GTSNPN, SVGIG (reference sequence). The CDR3 is 15 residues long. CDR3 in DNA: TGTGCCTGGAGTGTACTCCCAGGTGGGAGCACTGAAGCTTTCTTT. It translates to CAWSVLPGGSTEAFF.

This clone has only a few counts. The gene calls are TRBV15 and TRBJ2-3; TRBD1 aligns across 8 bases. From germline, CDR1 is LNHNV and CDR2 YYDKDF (reference sequence). This CDR3 is built from 15 residues. The ends lost 0 bases at V and 7 bases at J; junction bases unmatched: 6. The CDR3 nucleotides read TGTGCCACCAGCAGAGATAACAGGGGGGCAAATACGCAGTATTTT. Encoded protein: CATSRDNRGANTQYF.

This clone was observed a few times. The CDR3 nucleotides read TGTGCCAGCAGCTCCGGCGGGGATGAGACCCAGTACTTC. Protein product: CASSSGGDETQYF. The genes are TRBV7-9 and TRBJ2-5, with a tentative D call TRBD2 (6 bases). V gave up 4 bases and J gave up 5 bases, with 11 bases separating them. The CDR3 is made up of 13 amino acids. Germline CDR1 reads SEHNR; CDR2 reads FQNEAQ (reference sequence).

This clone was seen only a few times. The genes are TRBV5-1 and TRBJ2-5, with D perhaps TRBD1 (6 bases). Germline assignment: CDR1 SGHRS and CDR2 YFSETQ. V was clipped by 3 bases and J by 5 bases, with 14 bases between them. The length of the CDR3 is 14 residues. In DNA form, the CDR3 reads TGCGCCAGCAGCTGGACAGTCGCCGGGGAGACCCAGTACTTC. Amino acid sequence: CASSWTVAGETQYF.

This rearrangement joins TRBV7-2 to TRBJ2-1; no definite D call. Trimming cost V 7 bases and J 8 bases, with 15 bases left between them. Germline V CDR1 and CDR2: SGHTA, FQGNSA. The CDR3 has 13 amino acids. CDR3 sequence reads: CASTLTRLDEQFF. DNA of the CDR3: TGTGCCAGCACGCTCACGAGATTAGATGAGCAGTTCTTC.

V and J are TRBV30 and TRBJ2-3, with 9 bases identical to TRBD2. Unmatched junction bases numbered 10, after V lost 7 bases and J lost 8 bases. Looked up from germline, CDR1 is GTSNPN and CDR2 is SVGIG (reference sequence). CDR3 length: 13 amino acids. CDR3 sequence reads: CASRSSGTGTQYF. CDR3 nucleotides: TGTGCCTCGAGGTCTAGCGGGACGGGTACGCAGTATTTT.

The rearrangement joins TRBV7-9 to TRBJ1-1; D gene ambiguous. Trimming pared 0 bases from V and 2 bases from J, leaving 7 bases between. The CDR3 spans 14 residues. Germline V gene sequence: CDR1 SEHNR, CDR2 FQNEAQ (reference sequence). The CDR3: CASSLAAINTEAFF. In nucleotides, the CDR3 is TGTGCCAGCAGCTTAGCGGCCATCAACACTGAAGCTTTCTTT. The complete variable domain, with remaining parts taken from reference TRBV7-9 and TRBJ1-1, reads DTGVSQNPRHKITKRGQNVTFRCDPISEHNRLYWYRQTLGQGPEFLTYFQNEAQLEKSRLLSDRFSAERPKGSFSTLEIQRTEQGDSAMYLCASSLAAINTEAFFGQGTRLTVV.

This clone was detected a few times. Different DNA sequences within this sample yield the same CDR3. The J gene is TRBJ1-4, the V gene TRBV29-1; 7 bases map to TRBD1. The CDR3 covers 12 residues. Germline CDR1 reads SQVTM; CDR2 reads ANQGSEA. J lost 5 bases, V lost 4 bases, and 1 base had no gene match. The CDR3 sequence: CSVGTGNEKLFF. The DNA of the CDR3 is TGCAGCGTTGGGACAGGCAATGAAAAACTGTTTTTT.

In its sample, this clone was seen once. The chain couples TRBV5-4 to TRBJ2-3, with D tentatively TRBD1 (5 bases). The V gene's germline CDR1 is SGHNT and CDR2 YYREEE (reference sequence). The CDR3 has 13 amino acids. The germline V and J ends were trimmed by 3 bases and 5 bases, with 10 bases remaining between them. In DNA, the CDR3 is TGTGCCAGCAGCTCCCAGGGCGAAGATACGCAGTATTTT. Its protein is CASSSQGEDTQYF.

The chain links TRBV4-3 to TRBJ2-3, with 14 bases that match TRBD2. CDR3 size: 18 residues. Germline-derived CDR1 and CDR2 are LGHNA and YSLEER. V was clipped by 4 bases and J by 5 bases; unmatched bases: 11. The CDR3 nucleotides are TGCGCCAGCAGCCTATATATCCCGGGACTAGCGGGAGTAGATACGCAGTATTTT. Protein: CASSLYIPGLAGVDTQYF.

The sample holds one count of this clone. The V gene is TRBV30, the J gene TRBJ1-1, with a tentative D call TRBD1 (6 bases). The CDR3 covers 15 residues. CDR1 GTSNPN and CDR2 SVGIG come from the germline V gene (reference sequence). The V end lost 5 bases, the J end lost 2 bases, and 18 bases lay between the germline ends. CDR3 in DNA: TGTGCCTGGGATGGACAGCCGATAGGAAACACTGAAGCTTTCTTT. Translation: CAWDGQPIGNTEAFF.

This clone was detected a few times. The chain joins TRBV28 to TRBJ2-5; the D gene is possibly TRBD2 (5 bases). V was clipped by 3 bases and J by 1 base, with 12 bases between them. The CDR3 runs to 15 residues. Germline-derived CDR1 and CDR2 are MDHEN and SYDVKM. The CDR3 nucleotides read TGTGCCAGCAGTTTCGCAGGAGGAGGCCAAGAGACCCAGTACTTC. Amino acids: CASSFAGGGQETQYF.

The chain couples TRBV5-1 to TRBJ2-5; D is unclear. V dropped 0 bases and J dropped 5 bases, with 8 bases sitting between them. Germline V CDR1 and CDR2: SGHRS, YFSETQ. The CDR3 extends over 13 amino acids. The CDR3 DNA reads TGCGCCAGCAGCTTGGTTCCCGAGGAGACCCAGTACTTC. Translating it yields CASSLVPEETQYF.

The rearrangement joins TRBV5-1 to TRBJ1-1, with 8 bases matching TRBD1. This CDR3 contains 18 residues. J was trimmed by 2 bases and V by 0 bases; bases with no gene match: 12. Germline V CDR1 and CDR2: SGHRS, YFSETQ. The CDR3 reads CASSLGIGDRSSNTEAFF. For the CDR3, the DNA is TGCGCCAGCAGCTTGGGTATCGGGGACAGGTCTTCCAACACTGAAGCTTTCTTT.

This clone came up a few times. This rearrangement joins TRBV29-1 to TRBJ1-1, with 7 bases identical to TRBD1. V shed 5 bases, J shed 8 bases, and the junction held 14 bases outside the gene matches. Germline V gives CDR1 SQVTM, CDR2 ANQGSEA. This CDR3 region has 14 residues. The CDR3 region is CSVLPQGVLSEAFF. CDR3 sequence (DNA): TGCAGCGTTTTACCTCAGGGGGTGCTCTCCGAAGCTTTCTTT.

On this clone: In the same sample, other DNA sequences code for this CDR3. This chain uses TRBV5-1 with TRBJ1-1; 8 bases are a match to TRBD1. The V and J ends lost 2 bases and 1 base, in that order; junction bases with no gene match: 1. Germline lookup yields CDR1 SGHRS and CDR2 YFSETQ. This CDR3 region has 14 residues. The CDR3 bases are TGCGCCAGCAGCTTACAGGGGGGGAACACTGAAGCTTTCTTT. Protein: CASSLQGGNTEAFF. The full variable domain, with the rest looked up from reference TRBV5-1 and TRBJ1-1, is KAGVTQTPRYLIKTRGQQVTLSCSPISGHRSVSWYQQTPGQGLQFLFEYFSETQRNKGNFPGRFSGRQFSNSRSEMNVSTLELGDSALYLCASSLQGGNTEAFFGQGTRLTVV.

This clone was seen a handful of times. The chain recombines TRBV5-6 with TRBJ1-5, with TRBD1 identical over 9 bases. Germline V lookup: CDR1 SGHDT, CDR2 YYEEEE. This CDR3 region has 14 residues. The trim removed 1 base at V and 9 bases at J, leaving 5 bases unmatched. The CDR3 coding sequence is TGTGCCAGCAGCTTGAGGACAGGGGAGCGGCCCCAGCATTTT. Translated: CASSLRTGERPQHF.

This chain links TRBV30 with TRBJ2-1, with 12 bases lining up with TRBD1. Germline V gene lookup returns CDR1 GTSNPN and CDR2 SVGIG (reference sequence). This CDR3 has 14 amino acids. With V trimmed by 7 bases and J by 9 bases, 10 bases remained unmatched. Here the CDR3 reads CAYRDRGQRGEQFF. The CDR3 nucleotides are TGTGCCTACCGGGACAGGGGGCAAAGGGGTGAGCAGTTCTTC.